The entry that follows covers one T cell receptor beta chain sequence. Expressed TCRB transcripts were sequenced because the isolated RNA had all been reverse transcribed beforehand. Sequencing used immunoSEQ multiplex PCR; TCRdb keeps in-frame clones, though not all of them. The sample shows 860,000 or so clones, around a sixth of them seen only once. The data were taken from a study of beta chain features in type 1 diabetes. The source is a woman between 18 and 30 years old in good health. Sample: naive CD4+ T cells from blood.

In nucleotides, the CDR3 is TGTGCCAGCAGCTTAATACATGGGGCTGAAGCTTTCTTT. It yields the protein CASSLIHGAEAFF. The chain is built from TRBV7-9 and TRBJ1-1; unclear D gene. The germline CDR1 and CDR2 sequences are SEHNR and FQNEAQ (reference sequence). The CDR3 is made up of 13 amino acids. V lost 2 bases and J lost 6, with 10 bases in between.